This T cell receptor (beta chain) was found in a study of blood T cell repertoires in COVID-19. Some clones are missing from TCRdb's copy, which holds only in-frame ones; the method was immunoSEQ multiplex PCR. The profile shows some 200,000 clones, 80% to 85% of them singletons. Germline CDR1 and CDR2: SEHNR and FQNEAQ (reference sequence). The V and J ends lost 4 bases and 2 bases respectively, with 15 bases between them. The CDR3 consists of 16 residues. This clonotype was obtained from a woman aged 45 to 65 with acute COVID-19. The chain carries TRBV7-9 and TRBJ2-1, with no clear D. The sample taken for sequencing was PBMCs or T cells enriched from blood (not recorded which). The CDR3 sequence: CASSSWVSLTYNEQFF. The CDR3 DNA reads TGTGCCAGCAGCTCCTGGGTTAGCCTCACCTACAATGAGCAGTTCTTC. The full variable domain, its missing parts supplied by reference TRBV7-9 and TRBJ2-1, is DTGVSQNPRHKITKRGQNVTFRCDPISEHNRLYWYRQTLGQGPEFLTYFQNEAQLEKSRLLSDRFSAERPKGSFSTLEIQRTEQGDSAMYLCASSSWVSLTYNEQFFGPGTRLTVL.